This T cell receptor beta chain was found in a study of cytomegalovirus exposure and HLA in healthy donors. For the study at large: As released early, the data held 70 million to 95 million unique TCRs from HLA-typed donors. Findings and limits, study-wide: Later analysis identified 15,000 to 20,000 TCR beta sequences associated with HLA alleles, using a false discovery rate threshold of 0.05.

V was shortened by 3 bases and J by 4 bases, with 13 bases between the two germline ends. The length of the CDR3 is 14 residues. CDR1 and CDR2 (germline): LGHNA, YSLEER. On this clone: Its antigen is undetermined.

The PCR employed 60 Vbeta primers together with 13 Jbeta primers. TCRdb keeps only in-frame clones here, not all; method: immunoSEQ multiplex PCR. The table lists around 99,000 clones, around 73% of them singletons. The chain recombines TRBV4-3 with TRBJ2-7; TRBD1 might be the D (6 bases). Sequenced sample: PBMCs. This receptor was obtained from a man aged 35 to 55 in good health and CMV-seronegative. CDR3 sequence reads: CASSHRQGLYEQYF. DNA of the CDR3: TGCGCCAGCAGCCACAGGCAGGGGCTTTACGAGCAGTACTTC.